The entry below describes one TCR beta chain. Its antigen remains unidentified. Sequencing used immunoSEQ multiplex PCR; TCRdb keeps in-frame clones, though not all of them. This sample has over 45,000 clones, with over 75% found just once. The sample comes from a study of cytomegalovirus exposure and HLA in healthy donors. Germline V gene sequence: CDR1 SGHVS, CDR2 FQNEAQ. V was shortened by 0 bases and J by 4 bases, with 13 bases between the two germline ends. The CDR3 sequence is 16 residues long. Study-level results: Despite most TCR sequences being rare, some public TCRs occurred in many donors. Cytomegalovirus association was listed for under 200 TCR beta chains. A later analysis found first-cohort TCR clusters tended to co-occur in the 90 to 150 validation repertoires.

The sequencing input was PBMCs. This TCR was recovered from a woman aged 25-40 years in good health and CMV-seronegative. V usage is TRBV7-8 and J usage is TRBJ1-5; possible D gene TRBD1, 6 bases. Here the CDR3 reads CASSLAAGATNQPQHF. The DNA of the CDR3 is TGTGCCAGCAGCTTAGCAGCAGGGGCTACGAATCAGCCCCAGCATTTT.